The rows below give T cell receptor beta chains drawn from one sample of a study of PD-L1 blockade in urothelial cancer. Some clones are missing from TCRdb's copy, which holds only in-frame ones; the method was immunoSEQ multiplex PCR. The data contain some 52,000 clones, roughly 77% of them singletons. Material: PBMCs, obtained around atezolizumab (anti-PD-L1) treatment. The source is a man in his 70s with urothelial cancer. Both conserved end residues are part of each CDR3. The D gene is left open where the match is weak. Clone sizes are given selectively: once, few, many, or a class where the clone is expanded.

V gene: TRBV9; clone size: .; D gene: TRBD2; J gene: TRBJ2-7; CDR3 protein: CASSGGLAGGYEQYF; CDR3 DNA: TGTGCCAGCAGCGGCGGACTAGCGGGAGGTTACGAGCAGTACTTC
V gene: TRBV19; clone size: .; D gene: TRBD1; J gene: TRBJ2-3; CDR3 protein: CASSIQPPDRGRTDTQYF; CDR3 DNA: TGTGCCAGTAGTATTCAACCGCCGGACAGGGGGCGAACAGATACGCAGTATTTT
V gene: TRBV15; clone size: .; D gene: .; J gene: TRBJ1-6; CDR3 protein: CATSRDQASNSPLHF; CDR3 DNA: TGTGCCACCAGCAGAGATCAGGCCTCCAATTCACCCCTCCACTTT
V gene: TRBV28; clone size: few; D gene: TRBD1; J gene: TRBJ1-5; CDR3 protein: CASSPLRTGGHQPQHF; CDR3 DNA: TGTGCCAGCAGCCCCCTAAGGACAGGGGGCCATCAGCCCCAGCATTTT
V gene: TRBV6-5; clone size: .; D gene: .; J gene: TRBJ2-1; CDR3 protein: CASSYIGDTGGRQFF; CDR3 DNA: TGTGCCAGCAGTTACATCGGTGATACTGGGGGGAGACAGTTCTTC
V gene: TRBV19; clone size: .; D gene: TRBD1; J gene: TRBJ1-5; CDR3 protein: CASSKGTGNSNQPQHF; CDR3 DNA: TGTGCCAGTAGTAAGGGGACAGGGAATAGCAATCAGCCCCAGCATTTT
V gene: TRBV6-6; clone size: .; D gene: .; J gene: TRBJ2-4; CDR3 protein: CASSYDSGIGKNIQYF; CDR3 DNA: TGTGCCAGCAGTTACGATTCAGGAATCGGCAAAAACATTCAGTACTTC
V gene: TRBV4-3; clone size: .; D gene: TRBD2; J gene: TRBJ2-2; CDR3 protein: CASSRRLAGGEELFF; CDR3 DNA: TGCGCCAGCAGCCGCCGACTAGCGGGGGGTGAGGAGCTGTTTTTT
V gene: TRBV28; clone size: once; D gene: TRBD2; J gene: TRBJ2-5; CDR3 protein: CASSFGAGVIEETQYF; CDR3 DNA: TGTGCCAGCAGTTTCGGGGCGGGAGTGATAGAGGAGACCCAGTACTTC
V gene: TRBV15; clone size: .; D gene: TRBD1; J gene: TRBJ1-4; CDR3 protein: CATSRALLGTGSEKLFF; CDR3 DNA: TGTGCCACCAGCAGAGCACTACTCGGGACAGGGTCTGAAAAACTGTTTTTT
V gene: TRBV28; clone size: few; D gene: .; J gene: TRBJ2-7; CDR3 protein: CASRVGGPRYEQYF; CDR3 DNA: TGTGCCAGCAGGGTTGGAGGACCCCGCTACGAGCAGTACTTC
V gene: TRBV5-1; clone size: .; D gene: TRBD1; J gene: TRBJ2-3; CDR3 protein: CASSLDRGETDTQYF; CDR3 DNA: TGCGCCAGCAGCCTGGACAGGGGGGAGACAGATACGCAGTATTTT
V gene: TRBV5-1; clone size: .; D gene: TRBD2; J gene: TRBJ2-1; CDR3 protein: CASSLNAGGYNEQFF; CDR3 DNA: TGCGCCAGCAGCTTGAATGCGGGGGGATACAATGAGCAGTTCTTC
V gene: TRBV7-8; clone size: .; D gene: TRBD1; J gene: TRBJ1-1; CDR3 protein: CASSGNTGGGTEAFF; CDR3 DNA: TGTGCCAGCAGCGGTAATACAGGGGGCGGGACTGAAGCTTTCTTT
V gene: TRBV10-1; clone size: .; D gene: TRBD1; J gene: TRBJ1-5; CDR3 protein: CASKDRCKSPQPQHF; CDR3 DNA: TGCGCCAGCAAGGACAGGTGTAAATCGCCTCAGCCCCAGCATTTT
V gene: TRBV5-1; clone size: .; D gene: .; J gene: TRBJ2-3; CDR3 protein: CASSLEGAASTDTQYF; CDR3 DNA: TGCGCCAGCAGCTTGGAAGGGGCCGCGAGCACAGATACGCAGTATTTT
V gene: TRBV4-3; clone size: .; D gene: .; J gene: TRBJ2-7; CDR3 protein: CASSQEMGAAYEQYF; CDR3 DNA: TGCGCCAGCAGCCAAGAGATGGGGGCGGCCTACGAGCAGTACTTC
V gene: TRBV7-3; clone size: few; D gene: .; J gene: TRBJ2-1; CDR3 protein: CASSLNGRWSEQFF; CDR3 DNA: TGTGCCAGCAGCTTAAACGGGAGATGGTCTGAGCAGTTCTTC
V gene: TRBV19; clone size: .; D gene: TRBD1; J gene: TRBJ2-2; CDR3 protein: CASRPPGQGLSGELFF; CDR3 DNA: TGTGCCAGTAGGCCGCCGGGACAGGGGTTGAGCGGGGAGCTGTTTTTT
V gene: TRBV6-5; clone size: .; D gene: TRBD1; J gene: TRBJ1-2; CDR3 protein: CASSYIGQGSSSGYTF; CDR3 DNA: TGTGCCAGCAGTTACATTGGACAGGGTAGTTCGAGTGGCTACACCTTC